Each of the 29 T cell receptor beta chains below was sequenced from the same sample in a study of blood T cell repertoires in COVID-19 (dated by TCRdb to 2020 to 2022). Library construction relied on the immunoSEQ multiplex PCR assay. TCRdb provides this immuneACCESS table in a form limited to in-frame rearrangements. Some clones are lacking; in checked studies, under half of them reflect an unresolved V gene, and why the rest are absent is not known. Within this sample are a few hundred thousand clones, with around 87% of them counted one time only. The ten largest clones take up 1% of the sample. What was sequenced was peripheral blood. The receptors were gathered from a man over 45 with active or convalescent COVID-19.

This clone was picked up a small number of times. This rearrangement joins TRBV7-2 to TRBJ2-2; no firm D call. The CDR3 extends over 13 amino acids. Deletions cut 5 bases from V and 5 bases from J, with 9 bases between. Germline CDR1 SGHTA, CDR2 FQGNSA. The CDR3 spells CASSMTPTGELFF. As DNA, the CDR3 is TGTGCCAGCAGCATGACACCAACCGGGGAGCTGTTTTTT.

The chain uses TRBV6-6 and TRBJ2-5; no firm D call. Trimming removed 7 bases from V and 3 bases from J, with 12 bases in between. The CDR3 length is 13 residues. Germline values: CDR1 MNHNY, CDR2 SVGAGI (reference sequence). CDR3 DNA sequence: TGTGCCAGCATAAAACACAGAGAAGAGACCCAGTACTTC. Amino acids: CASIKHREETQYF.

The V and J genes are TRBV30 and TRBJ1-4; D perhaps matches TRBD1 (6 bases). This CDR3 region has 15 residues. V lost 3 bases and J 3 bases, leaving 14 bases between the germline ends. Per germline, CDR1 GTSNPN and CDR2 SVGIG (reference sequence). CDR3 loop: CAWSHNRDPNEKLFF. CDR3 bases: TGTGCCTGGAGCCACAACAGGGATCCTAATGAAAAACTGTTTTTT.

The chain links TRBV30 to TRBJ1-2; D is undetermined. The CDR3 is made up of 13 amino acids. V lost 3 bases, J lost 0 bases, and 8 bases lay in between. Germline CDR1 GTSNPN, CDR2 SVGIG (reference sequence). For the CDR3, the DNA is TGTGCCTGGAGCGGGGTTGCTAACTATGGCTACACCTTC. Its protein product is CAWSGVANYGYTF.

The chain couples TRBV19 to TRBJ1-6, with D hard to call. V lost 3 bases and J 8 bases, leaving 14 bases between the germline ends. Germline assignment: CDR1 LNHDA and CDR2 SQIVND (reference sequence). This CDR3 has 15 amino acids. The chain's CDR3 is CASSIGGSGYSPLHF. DNA of the CDR3: TGTGCCAGTAGTATCGGCGGGTCGGGATATTCACCCCTCCACTTT. Looking up the rest from reference TRBV19 and TRBJ1-6 gives the full variable domain: DGGITQSPKYLFRKEGQNVTLSCEQNLNHDAMYWYRQDPGQGLRLIYYSQIVNDFQKGDIAEGYSVSREKKESFPLTVTSAQKNPTAFYLCASSIGGSGYSPLHFGNGTRLTVT.

The chain couples TRBV7-8 to TRBJ1-5, with D possibly matching TRBD1 (6 bases). CDR1 SGHVS and CDR2 FQNEAQ come from the germline V gene. Trimming shortened V by 2 bases and J by 7 bases, and 12 bases separated the two germline ends. This CDR3 spans 14 amino acids. CDR3 residues: CASSLIEGGQPQHF. DNA of the CDR3: TGTGCCAGCAGCTTAATAGAGGGGGGGCAGCCCCAGCATTTT.

CDR3 bases: TGTGCCAGCAGCTTTAGGGTCTCCGGGACAGGGGGCCTCTACGAGCAGTACTTC. Amino acids: CASSFRVSGTGGLYEQYF. The chain couples TRBV7-2 to TRBJ2-7; 12 bases agree with TRBD1. V lost 3 bases and J lost 3; bases outside the gene matches: 12. CDR1 is SGHTA and CDR2 is FQGNSA in the germline V gene. The CDR3 totals 18 residues.

J is TRBJ2-7 and V is TRBV10-3; TRBD2 matches 8 bases. CDR1 ENHRY and CDR2 SYGVKD come from the germline V gene. Unmatched junction bases numbered 6, after V lost 3 bases and J lost 5 bases. The CDR3 loop spans 14 amino acids. The CDR3 loop is CAISDSGGQDEQYF. The CDR3 DNA is TGTGCCATCAGTGACTCGGGGGGGCAGGACGAGCAGTACTTC.

The rearrangement joins TRBV5-1 to TRBJ1-1; 10 positions agree with TRBD1. Germline CDR1 is SGHRS and CDR2 is YFSETQ. Trimming at V came to 4 bases and at J to 0 bases, leaving 3 bases not matched to a gene. This CDR3 region has 15 residues. The CDR3 sequence is CASSPGTGVNTEAFF. The DNA of the CDR3 is TGCGCCAGCAGCCCCGGGACAGGGGTGAACACTGAAGCTTTCTTT.

This chain connects TRBV5-1 to TRBJ2-3; 14 nucleotides match TRBD2. CDR3 size: 16 residues. The germline CDR1 and CDR2 sequences are SGHRS and YFSETQ. J was trimmed by 2 bases and V by 4 bases; bases with no gene match: 3. CDR3 DNA: TGCGCCAGCAGCCGGGGACTAGCGGGAGTCACAGATACGCAGTATTTT. Its protein is CASSRGLAGVTDTQYF.

The chain joins TRBV6-5 to TRBJ2-7; 7 bases align to TRBD2. CDR1 and CDR2 from the germline V gene are MNHEY and SVGAGI. The V segment lost 6 bases and the J segment 2 bases; nucleotides outside the gene matches: 7. This CDR3 region has 14 residues. CDR3 amino acids: CASRRASGAYEQYF. CDR3 DNA sequence: TGTGCCAGCAGGAGAGCTAGCGGAGCCTACGAGCAGTACTTC.

This clone was recorded once. V and J are TRBV2 and TRBJ2-7; TRBD2 agrees at 9 bases. There are 17 residues in the CDR3. The V gene end was trimmed by 6 bases and the J gene end by 4 bases; junction bases not matched to a gene: 16. Germline CDR1 and CDR2: SNHLY and FYNNEI. CDR3 region: CASRGGSGGRALYEQYF. The CDR3 nucleotides read TGTGCCAGCAGGGGGGGGTCCGGCGGGAGGGCCCTATACGAGCAGTACTTC.

The chain joins TRBV2 to TRBJ2-7, with unresolved D. Trimming left V 3 bases short and J 1 base short, with 10 bases between. Germline lookup yields CDR1 SNHLY and CDR2 FYNNEI. The CDR3 loop spans 14 amino acids. The CDR3 sequence is CASSERSASYEQYF. CDR3 nucleotide sequence: TGTGCCAGCAGTGAGCGGTCCGCTTCCTACGAGCAGTACTTC.

The gene calls are TRBV27 and TRBJ1-2; D possibly corresponds to TRBD1 (5 bases). With 3 bases removed from V and 4 bases from J, the gap between germline ends came to 9 bases. Germline CDR1 MNHEY, CDR2 SMNVEV (reference sequence). This CDR3 region has 13 residues. In nucleotides, the CDR3 is TGTGCCAGCAGTTTTAGGGGAGGCTATGGCTACACCTTC. Translation gives CASSFRGGYGYTF.

This clone was counted once. The chain uses TRBV5-6 and TRBJ2-5; D possibly corresponds to TRBD1 (5 bases). V was pared by 1 base and J by 5 bases, with 9 bases between. The CDR3 runs to 13 residues. From germline, CDR1 is SGHDT and CDR2 YYEEEE. CDR3 in DNA: TGTGCCAGCAGCTTGTCCTCAGGGGAGACCCAGTACTTC. Its protein product is CASSLSSGETQYF. The variable domain in full, completed from reference TRBV5-6 and TRBJ2-5, reads DAGVTQSPTHLIKTRGQQVTLRCSPKSGHDTVSWYQQALGQGPQFIFQYYEEEERQRGNFPDRFSGHQFPNYSSELNVNALLLGDSALYLCASSLSSGETQYFGPGTRLLVL.

The rearrangement links TRBV5-1 to TRBJ1-2; D is possibly TRBD1 (6 bases). CDR3 length equals 15 residues. V lost 3 bases to trimming and J lost 5 bases, with 17 bases between them. The V gene's germline CDR1 is SGHRS and CDR2 YFSETQ. CDR3 bases: TGCGCCAGCAGCTCGGATGTAACAGGGTTTTATGGCTACACCTTC. As protein: CASSSDVTGFYGYTF.

This chain links TRBV7-3 with TRBJ2-3, with a tentative D call TRBD2 (5 bases). CDR3 length: 17 amino acids. Germline-derived CDR1 and CDR2 are SGHTA and FQGTGA. The V end lost 5 bases, the J end lost 4 bases, and 22 bases lay between the germline ends. This CDR3 reads CASSPAARFNSPDTQYF. As DNA, the CDR3 is TGTGCCAGCAGCCCAGCGGCACGCTTTAATAGCCCAGATACGCAGTATTTT.

The V gene is TRBV10-3, the J gene TRBJ2-1; 7 bases map to TRBD2. V trimming: 2 bases; J trimming: 2 bases; junction bases outside the gene matches: 3. The CDR3 runs 15 residues. Germline-derived CDR1 and CDR2 are ENHRY and SYGVKD. CDR3 coding DNA: TGTGCCATCAGTGAGGCCAGCGGGGCCTACAATGAGCAGTTCTTC. Translated, it gives CAISEASGAYNEQFF.

The CDR3: CASSVERGGSGYNEQFF. As DNA, the CDR3 is TGTGCCAGCAGCGTAGAGAGGGGCGGGAGCGGCTACAATGAGCAGTTCTTC. The chain links TRBV9 to TRBJ2-1; TRBD2 matches 7 bases. In germline, CDR1 is SGDLS, CDR2 YYNGEE. CDR3 length equals 17 residues. The V segment lost 0 bases and the J segment 3 bases; nucleotides outside the gene matches: 9.

The rearrangement links TRBV2 to TRBJ2-2, with a tentative D call TRBD2 (6 bases). This CDR3 is 13 amino acids long. V lost 7 bases, J lost 6 bases, and 12 bases lay in between. The V gene's germline CDR1 is SNHLY and CDR2 FYNNEI. The DNA of the CDR3 is TGTGCCAGCATAGCGGAAGGGGCCGGGGAGCTGTTTTTT. Translation: CASIAEGAGELFF.

This chain joins TRBV2 and TRBJ1-4; 9 bases match TRBD1. CDR1 SNHLY and CDR2 FYNNEI come from the germline V gene. The CDR3 spans 21 residues. Trimming removed 4 bases from V and 0 bases from J; junction bases left unmatched: 18. In nucleotides, the CDR3 is TGTGCCAGCAGTGGGGCGGCGGGACAGGGAAGCAAGAGGGCAACTAATGAAAAACTGTTTTTT. Translation gives CASSGAAGQGSKRATNEKLFF.

This chain uses TRBV11-2 with TRBJ2-2; 7 nucleotides agree with TRBD1. The CDR3 runs 16 residues. V was clipped by 4 bases and J by 4 bases; unmatched bases: 9. Per germline, CDR1 SGHAT and CDR2 FQNNGV. The DNA for the CDR3 is TGTGCCAGCAGCTCTCGGACAGGAGCGCCCACCGGGGAGCTGTTTTTT. Translating it yields CASSSRTGAPTGELFF.

The V call is TRBV4-3, the J call TRBJ2-7; perhaps TRBD1 as D (6 bases). Trimming stripped 5 bases from V and 3 bases from J, with 17 bases between. Germline V gene sequence: CDR1 LGHNA, CDR2 YSLEER. The CDR3 spans 15 residues. The CDR3 region has the DNA TGCGCCAGCAGCGTTAGTGGGGGCCAAAGCTACGAGCAGTACTTC. Residues: CASSVSGGQSYEQYF.

Only one count was recorded for this clone. The chain recombines TRBV19 with TRBJ1-5; 7 nucleotides line up with TRBD1. The CDR3 spans 16 residues. J was trimmed by 3 bases and V by 5 bases; bases with no gene match: 10. Germline V gene sequence: CDR1 LNHDA, CDR2 SQIVND (reference sequence). CDR3 sequence: CASSLRQGGANQPQHF. In nucleotides, the CDR3 is TGTGCCAGTAGTCTCAGACAGGGAGGTGCCAATCAGCCCCAGCATTTT.

The chain couples TRBV5-1 to TRBJ2-7; 7 nucleotides line up with TRBD1. The CDR3 sequence is 20 residues long. Losses at the gene ends were 1 base for V and 0 bases for J; bases not matched to a gene: 19. CDR1 and CDR2 (germline): SGHRS, YFSETQ. CDR3 region: CASSLRPTSFSGTDSYEQYF. Here the CDR3 DNA reads TGCGCCAGCAGCTTGCGTCCCACATCGTTTTCCGGGACAGACTCCTACGAGCAGTACTTC.

V and J are TRBV28 and TRBJ2-5; the match to TRBD1 covers 7 bases. Looked up from germline, CDR1 is MDHEN and CDR2 is SYDVKM. The CDR3 covers 14 residues. The V segment lost 4 bases and the J segment 0 bases; nucleotides outside the gene matches: 2. The CDR3 bases are TGTGCCAGCAGTTCAGGACAGGACCAAGAGACCCAGTACTTC. Its protein product is CASSSGQDQETQYF.

The count of this clone is one. This sample also contains other DNA sequences that code for the same CDR3. The V call is TRBV3-1 (or the pseudogene TRBV3-2), the J call TRBJ1-4, with 10 positions matching TRBD1. CDR1 is LGHDT, CDR2 YNNKEL, per germline (reference sequence). This CDR3 has 14 amino acids. V shed 4 bases and J 7 bases; nucleotides not matched to a gene: 3. The CDR3 nucleotides read TGTGCCAGCAGCCGACAGGGGGCCGGTGAAAAACTGTTTTTT. Its translation is CASSRQGAGEKLFF.

Details on this clone: Other DNA sequences of this sample code for an identical CDR3. V is TRBV5-6 and J is TRBJ1-2; D possibly corresponds to TRBD1 (5 bases). Trimming pared 4 bases from V and 4 bases from J, leaving 8 bases between. The CDR3 runs 12 residues. Germline V gene data show CDR1 as SGHDT and CDR2 as YYEEEE. The CDR3 sequence: CASSADSYGYTF. DNA of the CDR3: TGTGCCAGCAGCGCCGACAGCTATGGCTACACCTTC. Using reference TRBV5-6 and TRBJ1-2 for the parts outside the CDR3, the full variable domain is DAGVTQSPTHLIKTRGQQVTLRCSPKSGHDTVSWYQQALGQGPQFIFQYYEEEERQRGNFPDRFSGHQFPNYSSELNVNALLLGDSALYLCASSADSYGYTFGSGTRLTVV.

V gene TRBV7-8 combines with J gene TRBJ1-2, with TRBD1 identical over 8 bases. CDR1 and CDR2 from the germline V gene are SGHVS and FQNEAQ. The CDR3 has 17 residues. Trimming took 3 bases from V and 4 from J; bases not matched to a gene: 13. The CDR3 is CASSLRPRDRTGYGYTF. CDR3 DNA: TGTGCCAGCAGCTTGCGACCCCGGGACAGGACTGGCTATGGCTACACCTTC.